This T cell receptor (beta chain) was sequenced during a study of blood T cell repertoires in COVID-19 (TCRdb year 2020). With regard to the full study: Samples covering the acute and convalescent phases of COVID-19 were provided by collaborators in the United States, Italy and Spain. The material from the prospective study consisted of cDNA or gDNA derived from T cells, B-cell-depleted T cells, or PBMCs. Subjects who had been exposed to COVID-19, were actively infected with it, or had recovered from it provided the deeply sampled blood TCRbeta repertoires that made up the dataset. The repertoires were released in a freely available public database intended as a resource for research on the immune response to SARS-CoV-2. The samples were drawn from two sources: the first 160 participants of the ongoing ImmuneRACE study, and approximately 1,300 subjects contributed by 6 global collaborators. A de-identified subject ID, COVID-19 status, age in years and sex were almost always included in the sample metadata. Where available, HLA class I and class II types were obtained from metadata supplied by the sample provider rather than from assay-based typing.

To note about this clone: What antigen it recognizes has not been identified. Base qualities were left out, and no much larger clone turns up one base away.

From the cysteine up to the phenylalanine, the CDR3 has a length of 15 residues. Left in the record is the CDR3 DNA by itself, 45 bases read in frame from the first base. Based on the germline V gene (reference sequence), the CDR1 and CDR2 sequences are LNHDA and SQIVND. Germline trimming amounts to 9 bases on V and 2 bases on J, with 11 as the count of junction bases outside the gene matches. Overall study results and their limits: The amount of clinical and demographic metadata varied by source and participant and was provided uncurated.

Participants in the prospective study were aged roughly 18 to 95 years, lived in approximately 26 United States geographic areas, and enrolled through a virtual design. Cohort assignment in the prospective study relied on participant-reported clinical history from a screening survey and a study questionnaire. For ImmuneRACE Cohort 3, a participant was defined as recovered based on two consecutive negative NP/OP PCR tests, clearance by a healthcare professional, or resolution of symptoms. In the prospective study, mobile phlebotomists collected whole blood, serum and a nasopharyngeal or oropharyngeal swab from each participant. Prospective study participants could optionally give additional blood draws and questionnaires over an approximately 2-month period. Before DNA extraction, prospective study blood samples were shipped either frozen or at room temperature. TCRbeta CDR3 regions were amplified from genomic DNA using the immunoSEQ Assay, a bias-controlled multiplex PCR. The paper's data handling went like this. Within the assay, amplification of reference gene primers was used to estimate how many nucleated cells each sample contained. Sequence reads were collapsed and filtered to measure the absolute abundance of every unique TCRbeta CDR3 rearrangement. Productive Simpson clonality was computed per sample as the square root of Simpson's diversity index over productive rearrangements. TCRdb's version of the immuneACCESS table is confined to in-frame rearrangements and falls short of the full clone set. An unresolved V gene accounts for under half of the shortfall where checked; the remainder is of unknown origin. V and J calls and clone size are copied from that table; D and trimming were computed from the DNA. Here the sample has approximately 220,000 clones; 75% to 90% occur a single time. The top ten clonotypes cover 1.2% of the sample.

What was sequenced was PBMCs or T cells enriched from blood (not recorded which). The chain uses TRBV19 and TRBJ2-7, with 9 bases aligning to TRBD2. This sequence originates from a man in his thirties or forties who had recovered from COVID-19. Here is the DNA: TGTGCCAGCAGGTATAGCGGGAGTTTGCCCTACGAGCAGTACTTC. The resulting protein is CASRYSGSLPYEQYF.